This T cell receptor beta chain was sequenced in a study of T cells in Graves' hyperthyroidism and ophthalmopathy. The wider study: At the time of initial diagnosis and before any treatment, peripheral blood was collected.

RNA transcripts served as the template for amplifying TCR beta CDR3 regions. An initial round of RT-PCR targeting the TCR CDR3 relied on the HTBI primer set. Via MiXCR, TCRdb re-called the multiplex PCR reads, giving one row per CDR3 protein. The sample records hundreds of thousands of distinct CDR3 sequences, approximately 15% being singletons. The V segment lost 0 bases and the J segment 0 bases; nucleotides outside the gene matches: 3. Germline CDR1 is SGHRS and CDR2 is YFSETQ. This CDR3 is 16 amino acids long. This clonotype has at least ten counts. Sequencing was performed on blood. This TCR derives from a woman aged 50 to 60 with Graves' ophthalmopathy. V usage is TRBV5-1 and J usage is TRBJ1-3; 7 bases map to TRBD1. CDR3 loop: CASSLDRGLSGNTIYF. CDR3 nucleotide sequence: TGCGCCAGCAGCTTGGACAGGGGACTCTCTGGAAACACCATATATTTT.